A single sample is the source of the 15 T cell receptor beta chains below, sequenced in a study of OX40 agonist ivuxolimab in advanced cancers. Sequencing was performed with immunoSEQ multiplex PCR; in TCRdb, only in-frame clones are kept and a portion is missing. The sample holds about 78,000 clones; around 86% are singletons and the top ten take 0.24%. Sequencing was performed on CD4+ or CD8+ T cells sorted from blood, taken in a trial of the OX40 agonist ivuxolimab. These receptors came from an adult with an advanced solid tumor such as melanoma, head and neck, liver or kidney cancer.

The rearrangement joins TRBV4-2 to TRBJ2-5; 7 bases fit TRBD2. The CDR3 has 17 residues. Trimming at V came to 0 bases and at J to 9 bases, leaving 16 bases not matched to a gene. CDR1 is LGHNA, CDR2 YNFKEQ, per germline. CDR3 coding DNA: TGTGCCAGCAGCCAAGATGGAGGGAGGGGCGGTTTCGAGGCCCAGTACTTC. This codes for CASSQDGGRGGFEAQYF.

The CDR3 here is CAISESTYEQYF. The DNA of the CDR3 is TGTGCCATCAGTGAGTCGACCTACGAGCAGTACTTC. The J gene is TRBJ2-7, the V gene TRBV10-3; D unresolved. Germline CDR1 reads ENHRY; CDR2 reads SYGVKD. The CDR3 extends over 12 amino acids. V was clipped by 0 bases and J by 2 bases, with 2 bases between them.

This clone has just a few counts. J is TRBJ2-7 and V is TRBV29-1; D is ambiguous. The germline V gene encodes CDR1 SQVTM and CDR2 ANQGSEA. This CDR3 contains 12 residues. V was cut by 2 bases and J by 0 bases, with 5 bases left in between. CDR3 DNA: TGCAGCGTTGAATCGAGCTCCTACGAGCAGTACTTC. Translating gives CSVESSSYEQYF.

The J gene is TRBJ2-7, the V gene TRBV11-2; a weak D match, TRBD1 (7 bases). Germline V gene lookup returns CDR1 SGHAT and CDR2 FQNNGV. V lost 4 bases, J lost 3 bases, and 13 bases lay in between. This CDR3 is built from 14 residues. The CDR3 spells CASSSVRGDYEQYF. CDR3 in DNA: TGTGCCAGCAGCTCGGTCAGGGGGGACTACGAGCAGTACTTC.

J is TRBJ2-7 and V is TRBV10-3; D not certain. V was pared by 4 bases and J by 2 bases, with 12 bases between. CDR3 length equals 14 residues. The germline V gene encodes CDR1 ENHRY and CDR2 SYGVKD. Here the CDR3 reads CAISGAVGAYEQYF. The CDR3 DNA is TGTGCCATCAGTGGGGCAGTTGGGGCCTACGAGCAGTACTTC.

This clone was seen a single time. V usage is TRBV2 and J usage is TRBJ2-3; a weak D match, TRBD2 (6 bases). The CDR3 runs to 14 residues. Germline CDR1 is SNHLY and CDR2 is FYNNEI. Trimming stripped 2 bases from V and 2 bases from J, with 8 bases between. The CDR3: CASSEREVTDTQYF. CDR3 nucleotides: TGTGCCAGCAGTGAAAGGGAGGTCACAGATACGCAGTATTTT.

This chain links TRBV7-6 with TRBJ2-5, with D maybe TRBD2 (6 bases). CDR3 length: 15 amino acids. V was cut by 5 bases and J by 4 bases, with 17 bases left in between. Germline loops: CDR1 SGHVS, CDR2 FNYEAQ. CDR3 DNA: TGTGCCAGCAGCCCACTTAGCGGAGCGGGAGAGACCCAGTACTTC. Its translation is CASSPLSGAGETQYF.

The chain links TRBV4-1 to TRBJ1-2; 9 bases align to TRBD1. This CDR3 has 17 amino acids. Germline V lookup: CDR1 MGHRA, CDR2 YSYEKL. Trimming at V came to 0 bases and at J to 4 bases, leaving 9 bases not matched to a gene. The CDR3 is CASSQDQDRGPLYGYTF. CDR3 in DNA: TGCGCCAGCAGCCAAGATCAGGACAGGGGTCCCCTCTATGGCTACACCTTC.

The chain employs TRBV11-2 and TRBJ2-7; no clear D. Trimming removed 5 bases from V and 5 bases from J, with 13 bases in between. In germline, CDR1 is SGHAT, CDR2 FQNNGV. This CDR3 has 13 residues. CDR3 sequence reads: CASSLGLENEQYF. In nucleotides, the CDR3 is TGTGCCAGCAGCCTAGGCCTGGAAAACGAGCAGTACTTC.

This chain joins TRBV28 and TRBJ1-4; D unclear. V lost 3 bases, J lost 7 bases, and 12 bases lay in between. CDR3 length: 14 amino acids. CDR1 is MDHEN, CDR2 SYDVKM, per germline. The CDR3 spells CASSLVGNSEKLFF. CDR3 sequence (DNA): TGTGCCAGCAGTTTGGTAGGGAATTCTGAAAAACTGTTTTTT. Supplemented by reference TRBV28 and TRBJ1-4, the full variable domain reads DVKVTQSSRYLVKRTGEKVFLECVQDMDHENMFWYRQDPGLGLRLIYFSYDVKMKEKGDIPEGYSVSREKKERFSLILESASTNQTSMYLCASSLVGNSEKLFFGSGTQLSVL.

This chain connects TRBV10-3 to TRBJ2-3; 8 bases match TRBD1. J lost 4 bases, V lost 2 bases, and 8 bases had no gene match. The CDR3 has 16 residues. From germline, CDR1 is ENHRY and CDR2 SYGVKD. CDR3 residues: CAISEGGTGGSDTQYF. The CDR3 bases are TGTGCCATCAGTGAGGGTGGAACAGGGGGATCAGATACGCAGTATTTT.

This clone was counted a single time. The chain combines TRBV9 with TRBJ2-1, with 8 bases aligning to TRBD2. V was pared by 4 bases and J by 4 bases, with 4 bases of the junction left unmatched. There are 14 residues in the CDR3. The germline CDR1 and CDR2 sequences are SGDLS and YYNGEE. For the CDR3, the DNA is TGTGCCAGCAGCCCGGTAGCGGGATACAATGAGCAGTTCTTC. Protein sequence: CASSPVAGYNEQFF.

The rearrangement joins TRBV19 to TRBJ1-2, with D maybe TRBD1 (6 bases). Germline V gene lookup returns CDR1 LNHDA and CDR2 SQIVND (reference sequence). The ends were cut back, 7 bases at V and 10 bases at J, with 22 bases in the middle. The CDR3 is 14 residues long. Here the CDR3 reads CASTHPTSGADYTF. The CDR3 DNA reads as TGTGCCAGTACCCATCCCACGTCAGGGGCTGACTACACCTTC.

The CDR3 protein is CASSPFGTGLEQYF. CDR3 bases: TGCGCCAGCAGCCCGTTCGGGACAGGGCTCGAGCAGTACTTC. This chain joins TRBV5-1 and TRBJ2-7; TRBD1 matches at 9 bases. Per germline, CDR1 SGHRS and CDR2 YFSETQ. There are 14 residues in the CDR3. Trimming took 4 bases from V and 6 from J; bases not matched to a gene: 8.

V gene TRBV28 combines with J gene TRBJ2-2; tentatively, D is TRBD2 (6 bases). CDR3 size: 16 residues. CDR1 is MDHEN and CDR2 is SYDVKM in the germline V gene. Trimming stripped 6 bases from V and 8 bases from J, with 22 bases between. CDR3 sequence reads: CASRYSGGGRTGELFF. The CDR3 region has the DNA TGTGCCAGCAGGTACTCTGGGGGAGGTCGGACTGGGGAGCTGTTTTTT.